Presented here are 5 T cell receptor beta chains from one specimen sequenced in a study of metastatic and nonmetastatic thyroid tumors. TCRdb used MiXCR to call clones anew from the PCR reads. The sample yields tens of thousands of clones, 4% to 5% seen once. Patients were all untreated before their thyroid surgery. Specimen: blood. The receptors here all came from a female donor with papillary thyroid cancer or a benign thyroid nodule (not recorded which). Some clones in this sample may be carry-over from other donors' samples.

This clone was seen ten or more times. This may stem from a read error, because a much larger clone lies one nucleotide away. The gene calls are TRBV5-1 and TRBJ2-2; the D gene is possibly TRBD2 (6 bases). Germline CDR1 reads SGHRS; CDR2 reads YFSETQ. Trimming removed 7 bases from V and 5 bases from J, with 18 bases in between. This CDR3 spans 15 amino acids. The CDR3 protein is CASGLLEGVTGELFF. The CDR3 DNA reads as TGCGCCAGCGGCCTATTGGAGGGAGTTACCGGGGAGCTGTTTTTT.

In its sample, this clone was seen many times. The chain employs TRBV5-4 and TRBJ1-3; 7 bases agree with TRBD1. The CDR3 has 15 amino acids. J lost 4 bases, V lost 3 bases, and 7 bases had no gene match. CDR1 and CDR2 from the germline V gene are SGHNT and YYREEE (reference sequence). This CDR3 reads CASSSQTGAGNTIYF. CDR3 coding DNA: TGTGCCAGCAGCTCGCAAACAGGGGCGGGAAACACCATATATTTT.

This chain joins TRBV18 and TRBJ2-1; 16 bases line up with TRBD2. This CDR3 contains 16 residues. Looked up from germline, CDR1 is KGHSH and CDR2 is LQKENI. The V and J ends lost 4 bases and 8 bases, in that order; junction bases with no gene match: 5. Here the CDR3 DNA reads TGTGCCAGCTCACACGGGACTAGCGGGAGGGTAGATGAGCAGTTCTTC. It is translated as CASSHGTSGRVDEQFF.

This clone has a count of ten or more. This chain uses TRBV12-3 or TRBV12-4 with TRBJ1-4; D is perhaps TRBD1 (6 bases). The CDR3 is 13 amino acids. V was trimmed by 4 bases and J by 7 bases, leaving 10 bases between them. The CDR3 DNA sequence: TGTGCCAGCAGTTCCCAGGGGAGTGAAAAACTGTTTTTT. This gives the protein CASSSQGSEKLFF.

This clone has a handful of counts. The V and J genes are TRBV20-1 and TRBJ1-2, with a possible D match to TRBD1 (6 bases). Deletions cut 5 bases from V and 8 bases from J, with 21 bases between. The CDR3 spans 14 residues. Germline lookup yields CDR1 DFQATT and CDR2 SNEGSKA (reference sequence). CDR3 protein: CSAFPAGRGKGYTF. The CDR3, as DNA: TGCAGTGCTTTCCCCGCCGGGAGGGGGAAGGGCTACACCTTC.